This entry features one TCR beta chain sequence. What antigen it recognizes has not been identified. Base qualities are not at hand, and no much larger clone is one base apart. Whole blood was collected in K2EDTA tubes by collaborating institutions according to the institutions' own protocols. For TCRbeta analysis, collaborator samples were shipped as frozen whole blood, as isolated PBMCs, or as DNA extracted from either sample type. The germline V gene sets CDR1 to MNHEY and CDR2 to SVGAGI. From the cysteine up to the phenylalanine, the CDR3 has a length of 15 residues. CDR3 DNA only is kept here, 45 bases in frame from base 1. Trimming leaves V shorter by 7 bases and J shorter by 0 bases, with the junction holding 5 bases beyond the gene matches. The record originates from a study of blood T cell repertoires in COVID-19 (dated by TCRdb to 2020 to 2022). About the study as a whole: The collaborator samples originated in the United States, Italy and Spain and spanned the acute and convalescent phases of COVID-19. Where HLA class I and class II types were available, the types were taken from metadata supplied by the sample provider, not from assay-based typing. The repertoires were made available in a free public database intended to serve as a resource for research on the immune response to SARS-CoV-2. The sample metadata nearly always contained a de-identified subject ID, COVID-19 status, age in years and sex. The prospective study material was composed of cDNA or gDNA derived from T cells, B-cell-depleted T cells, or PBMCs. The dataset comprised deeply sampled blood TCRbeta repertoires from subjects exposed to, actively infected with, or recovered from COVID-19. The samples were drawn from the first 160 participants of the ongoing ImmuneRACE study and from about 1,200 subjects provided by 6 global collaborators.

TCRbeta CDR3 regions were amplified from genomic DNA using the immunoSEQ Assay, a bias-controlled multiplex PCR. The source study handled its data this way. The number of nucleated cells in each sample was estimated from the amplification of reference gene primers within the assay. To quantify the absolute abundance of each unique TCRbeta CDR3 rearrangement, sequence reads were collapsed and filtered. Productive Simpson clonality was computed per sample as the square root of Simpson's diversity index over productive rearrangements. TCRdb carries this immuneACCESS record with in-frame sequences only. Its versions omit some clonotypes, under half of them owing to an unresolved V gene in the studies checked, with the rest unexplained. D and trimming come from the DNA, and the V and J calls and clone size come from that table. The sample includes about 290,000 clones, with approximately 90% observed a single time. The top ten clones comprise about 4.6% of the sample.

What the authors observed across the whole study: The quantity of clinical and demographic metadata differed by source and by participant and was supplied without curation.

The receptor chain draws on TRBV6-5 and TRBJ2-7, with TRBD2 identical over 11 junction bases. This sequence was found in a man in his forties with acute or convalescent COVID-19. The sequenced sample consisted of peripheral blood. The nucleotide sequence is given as TGTGCCAGCACTCGACTAGCGGGGAGCTCCTACGAGCAGTACTTC. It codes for CASTRLAGSSYEQYF.